This T cell receptor beta chain was sequenced for a study of PD-L1 blockade in urothelial cancer. Study background: Analyses used blood from 3 weeks (second dose) and 6 weeks after treatment start. The median T cell count in blood samples was 141,255.

The time point: peripheral blood 6 weeks after treatment start. Germline assignment: CDR1 LNHDA and CDR2 SQIVND (reference sequence). This CDR3 region has 13 residues. After removal of 10 bases from V and 3 bases from J, the junction contained 5 bases not matched to a gene. Produced via immunoSEQ multiplex PCR; TCRdb's table is partial and in-frame only. The table lists under 25,000 clones, roughly four fifths of them singletons. This clonotype was sampled from a man aged 50 to 59 with urothelial cancer. The chain carries TRBV19 and TRBJ1-3; 8 bases are a match to TRBD1. The input for sequencing was PBMCs, taken around atezolizumab (anti-PD-L1) treatment. CDR3 region: CATRGLGGNTIYF. The CDR3 DNA reads TGTGCCACCAGGGGGCTGGGTGGAAACACCATATATTTT.